This T cell receptor beta chain is from a study of blood T cells in healthy people across ages. This clonotype was found a few times. What it binds is not known. The CDR3 totals 15 residues. The germline CDR1 and CDR2 sequences are MNHNY and SVGAGI (reference sequence). Trimming removed 2 bases at V and 2 bases at J, with 11 bases between. Study-wide results and limits: In long-lived donors, naive CD4+ cell counts and diversity exceeded those of aged donors. No one knew whether donors had CMV, which possibly confounded expanded clonotype changes.

Combining a sample-barcoded 5' primer with a J-beta primer mix, a second PCR ran for roughly 6 to 12 cycles. In TCRdb, the 5' RACE reads were re-called with MiXCR into one record per CDR3 protein. The repertoire consists of approximately 1.5 million distinct CDR3 sequences, with around 36% occurring once and the leading ten covering around 11%. The sequenced sample consisted of blood. The clonotype was recovered from a woman under 40 in good health. This chain connects TRBV6-6 to TRBJ2-3; maybe TRBD2 (5 bases). CDR3 sequence: CASSYRERHTDTQYF. The CDR3 DNA is TGTGCCAGCAGTTACCGGGAACGACACACAGATACGCAGTATTTT.